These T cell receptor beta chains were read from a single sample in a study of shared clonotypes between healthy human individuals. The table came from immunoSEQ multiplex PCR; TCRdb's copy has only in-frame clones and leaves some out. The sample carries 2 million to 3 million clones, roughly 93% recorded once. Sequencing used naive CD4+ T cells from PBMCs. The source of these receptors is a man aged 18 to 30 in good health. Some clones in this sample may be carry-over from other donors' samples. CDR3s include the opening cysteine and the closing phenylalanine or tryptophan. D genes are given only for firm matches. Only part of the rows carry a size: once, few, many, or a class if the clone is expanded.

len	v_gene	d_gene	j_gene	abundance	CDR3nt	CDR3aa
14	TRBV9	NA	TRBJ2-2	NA	TGTGCCAGCAGCGTAGTAGAGAACACCGGGGAGCTGTTTTTT	CASSVVENTGELFF
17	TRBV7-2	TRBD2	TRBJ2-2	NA	TGTGCCAGCAGCCCCGGACGACTAGCGGTTAACACCGGGGAGCTGTTTTTT	CASSPGRLAVNTGELFF
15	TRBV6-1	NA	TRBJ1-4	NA	TGTGCCAGCAGTGGGTCTTTGGGGGGCGGTGAAAAACTGTTTTTT	CASSGSLGGGEKLFF
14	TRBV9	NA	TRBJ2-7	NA	TGTGCCAGCAGCCAAGGGCTAGTTGACTACGAGCAGTACTTC	CASSQGLVDYEQYF
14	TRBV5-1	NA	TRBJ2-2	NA	TGCGCCAGCAGCCTACGACTAGACACCGGGGAGCTGTTTTTT	CASSLRLDTGELFF
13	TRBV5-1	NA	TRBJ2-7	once	TGCGCCAGCAGCTTGGGGGGCCTCTACGAGCAGTACTTC	CASSLGGLYEQYF
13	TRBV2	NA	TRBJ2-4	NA	TGTGCCAGCAGTGAAATGTCCGATCTGGGGGAGGACTTC	CASSEMSDLGEDF
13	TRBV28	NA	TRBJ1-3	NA	TGTGCCAGCAGTTTGACAGTTGGAAACACCATATATTTT	CASSLTVGNTIYF
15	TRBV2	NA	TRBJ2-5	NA	TGTGCCAGCATCGATTTGGTCGGGTACCAAGAGACCCAGTACTTC	CASIDLVGYQETQYF
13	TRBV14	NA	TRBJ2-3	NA	TGTGCCAGCAGCCAAGATATTGAGGATACGCAGTATTTT	CASSQDIEDTQYF
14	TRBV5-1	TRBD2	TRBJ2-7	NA	TGCGCCAGCAGCTTTAGCGGGAGTTCCTACGAGCAGTACTTC	CASSFSGSSYEQYF
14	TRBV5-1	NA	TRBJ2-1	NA	TGCGCCAGCAGCTTGGATAGCTCCTACAATGAGCAGTTCTTC	CASSLDSSYNEQFF
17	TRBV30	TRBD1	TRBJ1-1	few	TGTGCCTGGAGTGTGGTGGGGACAGGGGTTAGAAACACTGAAGCTTTCTTT	CAWSVVGTGVRNTEAFF
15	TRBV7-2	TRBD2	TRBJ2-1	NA	TGTGCCAGCAGCCCCGACGTCGGGAGGGCCCATGAGCAGTTCTTC	CASSPDVGRAHEQFF
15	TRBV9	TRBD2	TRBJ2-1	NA	TGTGCCAGCAGCGCCCGACTAGCGGGGCACAATGAGCAGTTCTTC	CASSARLAGHNEQFF
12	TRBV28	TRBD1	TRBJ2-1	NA	TGTGCCAGCAGTCAGGGACAGGGGGTGCAGTTCTTC	CASSQGQGVQFF
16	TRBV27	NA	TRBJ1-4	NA	TGTGCCAGCAGTTTCTTCGCCGACGGAGGTAATGAAAAACTGTTTTTT	CASSFFADGGNEKLFF
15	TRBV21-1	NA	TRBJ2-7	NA	TGTGCCAGCAGCCGGAGGGACGGACCCTCCTACGAGCAGTACTTC	CASSRRDGPSYEQYF
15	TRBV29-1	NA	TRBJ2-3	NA	TGCAGCGTTGAAGCGACCAGTCCGACTTCGGATACGCAGTATTTT	CSVEATSPTSDTQYF
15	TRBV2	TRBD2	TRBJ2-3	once	TGTGCCAGCAGTCCGGGACTAGCGGGACTTAATACGCAGTATTTT	CASSPGLAGLNTQYF
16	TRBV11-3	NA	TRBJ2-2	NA	TGTGCCAGCAGCTTAGATTTGGCAGGGAATGCCGGGGAGCTGTTTTTT	CASSLDLAGNAGELFF
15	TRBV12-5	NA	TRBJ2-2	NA	TGTGCTAGTGGACGGGACCGGGGCAGAACCGGGGAGCTGTTTTTT	CASGRDRGRTGELFF
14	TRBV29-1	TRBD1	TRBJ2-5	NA	TGCAGCGTTGAAGTCAGGGGGCCCCAAGAGACCCAGTACTTC	CSVEVRGPQETQYF
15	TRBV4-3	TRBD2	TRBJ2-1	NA	TGCGCCAGCAGCCATTCGACTAGCGGAGGCAGGGAGCAGTTCTTC	CASSHSTSGGREQFF
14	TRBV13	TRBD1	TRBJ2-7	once	TGTGCCAGCAGCTACTTACAGGGGCGGTACGAGCAGTACTTC	CASSYLQGRYEQYF
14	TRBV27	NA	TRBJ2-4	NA	TGTGCCAGCAGCCCCCCATTAGCCAAAAACATTCAGTACTTC	CASSPPLAKNIQYF
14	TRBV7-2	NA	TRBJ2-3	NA	TGTGCCAGCAGCACCTGGACTAGCACAGATACGCAGTATTTT	CASSTWTSTDTQYF
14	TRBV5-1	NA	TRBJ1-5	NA	TGCGCCAGCAGCCCCGGACAAGGCAATCAGCCCCAGCATTTT	CASSPGQGNQPQHF
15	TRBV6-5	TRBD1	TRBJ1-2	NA	TGTGCCAGCAGCCGGGACCCAGGGGGGTCGTATGGCTACACCTTC	CASSRDPGGSYGYTF
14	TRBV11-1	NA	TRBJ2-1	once	TGTGCCAGCAGCTTGGGGAGCTCCTACAATGAGCAGTTCTTC	CASSLGSSYNEQFF
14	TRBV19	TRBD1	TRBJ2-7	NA	TGTGCCAGTAGTATAGGGACAGGCCGGGGCGAGCAGTACTTC	CASSIGTGRGEQYF
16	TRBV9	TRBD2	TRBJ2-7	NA	TGTGCCAGCAGCGTCAGCGGTAGCGGGAGGCCCTACGAGCAGTACTTC	CASSVSGSGRPYEQYF
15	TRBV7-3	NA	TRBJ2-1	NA	TGTGCCAGCAGCTACAGGGAAATTAATAAAAATGAGCAGTTCTTC	CASSYREINKNEQFF
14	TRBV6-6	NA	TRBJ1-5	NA	TGTGCCTCAGAAGGAGATGTAAGCAATCAGCCCCAGCATTTT	CASEGDVSNQPQHF
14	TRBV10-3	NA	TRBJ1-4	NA	TGTGCCATCAGGCCTACTGCAACTAATGAAAAACTGTTTTTT	CAIRPTATNEKLFF
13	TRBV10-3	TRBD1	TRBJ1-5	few	TGTGCCATCTCCGGGACAGGGGTTCAGCCCCAGCATTTT	CAISGTGVQPQHF
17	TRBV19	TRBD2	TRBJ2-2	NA	TGTGCCAGCAACCCTTCTAGCGGGACCGTAAACACCGGGGAGCTGTTTTTT	CASNPSSGTVNTGELFF
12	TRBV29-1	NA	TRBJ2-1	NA	TGCAGCGTAGGTTTTTCCTACAATGAGCAGTTCTTC	CSVGFSYNEQFF
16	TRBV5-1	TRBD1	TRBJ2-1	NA	TGCGCCAGCAGCCGGACAGGGGGAACGAACTACAATGAGCAGTTCTTC	CASSRTGGTNYNEQFF
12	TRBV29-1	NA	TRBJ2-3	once	TGCAGCGTTGAAAGAAGCACAGATACGCAGTATTTT	CSVERSTDTQYF
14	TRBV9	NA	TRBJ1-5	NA	TGTGCCAGCAGCGTAGGTGACACCAATCAGCCCCAGCATTTT	CASSVGDTNQPQHF
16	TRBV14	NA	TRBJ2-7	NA	TGTGCCAGCAGCCTCCGCCGCCCAGCCACCCCCTACGAGCAGTACTTC	CASSLRRPATPYEQYF
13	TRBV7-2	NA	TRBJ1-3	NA	TGTGCCAGCAGCCTTACACCTGGAAACACCATATATTTT	CASSLTPGNTIYF
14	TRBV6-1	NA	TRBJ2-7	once	TGTGCCAGCAGTGAAGCCCCAATTTACTACGAGCAGTACTTC	CASSEAPIYYEQYF
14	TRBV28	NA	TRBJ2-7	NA	TGTGCCAGCAGTACGACGACGGGGGTCTACGAGCAGTACTTC	CASSTTTGVYEQYF
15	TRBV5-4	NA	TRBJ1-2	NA	TGTGCCAGCAGCTTGGCCGGCGGGGCTAACTATGGCTACACCTTC	CASSLAGGANYGYTF
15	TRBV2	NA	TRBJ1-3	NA	TGTGCCAGCAGGCGGACGGTTCGCTCTGGAAACACCATATATTTT	CASRRTVRSGNTIYF
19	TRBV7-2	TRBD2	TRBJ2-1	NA	TGTGCCAGCAGCTTATCCGGACTAGCGGGAGGGCCCTCGTACAATGAGCAGTTCTTC	CASSLSGLAGGPSYNEQFF
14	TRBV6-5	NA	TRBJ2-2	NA	TGTGCCAGCGGAGGGGGACAAAACACCGGGGAGCTGTTTTTT	CASGGGQNTGELFF
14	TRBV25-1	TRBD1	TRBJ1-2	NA	TGTGCCAGCAGTGAAGGACAGGGAAGGGATGGCTACACCTTC	CASSEGQGRDGYTF